The next 9 T cell receptor beta chains were all read from a single sample in a study of blood T cell repertoires in COVID-19. Only in-frame clones appear in the TCRdb table, and some are missing; sequencing was by immunoSEQ multiplex PCR. This sample has 350,000 to 450,000 clones, with 80% to 90% found just once. Source material: peripheral blood. The origin of the receptors is a man aged 35-49 years with acute or convalescent COVID-19.

With regard to this clone: A read error may account for a junction end that differs from germline. The V call is TRBV19, the J call TRBJ1-1, with unresolved D. The CDR3 covers 16 residues. Germline V gives CDR1 LNHDA, CDR2 SQIVND (reference sequence). The CDR3 DNA follows: TGTGCCAGTAGTACGTACCTCGCAGAAATGACGGAGGACCAACGGTTT. This gives the protein CASSTYLAEMTEDQRF.

The genes are TRBV5-1 and TRBJ2-5, with 9 bases identical to TRBD2. In germline, CDR1 is SGHRS, CDR2 YFSETQ. The CDR3 covers 16 residues. V lost 1 base, J lost 2 bases, and 6 bases stayed unmatched. CDR3 in amino acids: CASSLSLAGTQETQYF. The CDR3 coding sequence is TGCGCCAGCAGCTTGAGCCTAGCGGGAACGCAAGAGACCCAGTACTTC.

The chain carries TRBV7-3 and TRBJ2-7; 12 nucleotides line up with TRBD2. Per the germline V gene, CDR1 is SGHTA and CDR2 is FQGTGA. J lost 2 bases, V lost 5 bases, and 16 bases had no gene match. The CDR3 has 19 residues. The CDR3 bases are TGTGCCAGCAGCCCCCTCGGCGTGCTAGCGGGGGGGTCGCCCTACGAGCAGTACTTC. It codes for CASSPLGVLAGGSPYEQYF.

This clone came up once. CDR3 in DNA: TGCAGCGTTGTCACAGGGGGCGCGGATGGCTACACCTTC. Protein product: CSVVTGGADGYTF. V usage is TRBV29-1 and J usage is TRBJ1-2; TRBD1 matches 9 bases. The CDR3 covers 13 residues. Germline V gene sequence: CDR1 SQVTM, CDR2 ANQGSEA. The V and J ends lost 4 bases and 6 bases, in that order; junction bases with no gene match: 6.

The J gene is TRBJ1-1, the V gene TRBV6-6; 8 nucleotides align to TRBD1. This CDR3 is 16 amino acids long. J gave up 5 bases and V 2 bases, and 10 bases lay outside the gene matches. Germline V lookup: CDR1 MNHNY, CDR2 SVGAGI (reference sequence). The CDR3 DNA is TGTGCCAGCAGTTACGTGACAGGGGCGATGGGTACTGAAGCTTTCTTT. This codes for CASSYVTGAMGTEAFF.

This clone was observed once. The V and J genes are TRBV19 and TRBJ2-2, with TRBD2 matching over 12 bases. CDR3 length: 15 amino acids. Germline trimming cut 5 bases from V and 8 bases from J; bases unmatched to any gene: 6. Germline lookup yields CDR1 LNHDA and CDR2 SQIVND (reference sequence). CDR3 DNA: TGTGCCAGTAGTCTGACTAGCGGGAGTATGGGGGAGCTGTTTTTT. As protein: CASSLTSGSMGELFF.

The chain is built from TRBV19 and TRBJ1-5; unclear D gene. From germline, CDR1 is LNHDA and CDR2 SQIVND (reference sequence). The CDR3 has 16 amino acids. The germline V and J ends were trimmed by 3 bases and 0 bases, with 12 bases remaining between them. The CDR3 sequence: CASSITDNLSNQPQHF. CDR3 DNA: TGTGCCAGTAGTATCACAGATAACCTTAGCAATCAGCCCCAGCATTTT.

A single count supports this clone. Other DNA sequences in this specimen translate into the identical CDR3. The chain joins TRBV6-1 to TRBJ1-6, with D possibly TRBD1 on 6 matching bases. CDR1 and CDR2 (germline): MNHNS, SASEGT. This CDR3 is 15 amino acids long. The V end lost 0 bases, the J end lost 9 bases, and 12 bases lay between the germline ends. The CDR3 region is CASSEASGGGSPLHF. In DNA, the CDR3 is TGTGCCAGCAGTGAAGCGTCGGGGGGCGGTTCACCCCTCCACTTT.

This clone showed up just once. This chain's CDR3 is CASSGGQGLAGELFF. CDR3 coding DNA: TGTGCCAGCAGCGGAGGACAGGGGTTAGCCGGGGAGCTGTTTTTT. The chain is built from TRBV9 and TRBJ2-2; 9 bases are shared with TRBD1. Germline CDR1 is SGDLS and CDR2 is YYNGEE. V lost 3 bases and J lost 6; bases outside the gene matches: 6. The CDR3 sequence is 15 residues long.